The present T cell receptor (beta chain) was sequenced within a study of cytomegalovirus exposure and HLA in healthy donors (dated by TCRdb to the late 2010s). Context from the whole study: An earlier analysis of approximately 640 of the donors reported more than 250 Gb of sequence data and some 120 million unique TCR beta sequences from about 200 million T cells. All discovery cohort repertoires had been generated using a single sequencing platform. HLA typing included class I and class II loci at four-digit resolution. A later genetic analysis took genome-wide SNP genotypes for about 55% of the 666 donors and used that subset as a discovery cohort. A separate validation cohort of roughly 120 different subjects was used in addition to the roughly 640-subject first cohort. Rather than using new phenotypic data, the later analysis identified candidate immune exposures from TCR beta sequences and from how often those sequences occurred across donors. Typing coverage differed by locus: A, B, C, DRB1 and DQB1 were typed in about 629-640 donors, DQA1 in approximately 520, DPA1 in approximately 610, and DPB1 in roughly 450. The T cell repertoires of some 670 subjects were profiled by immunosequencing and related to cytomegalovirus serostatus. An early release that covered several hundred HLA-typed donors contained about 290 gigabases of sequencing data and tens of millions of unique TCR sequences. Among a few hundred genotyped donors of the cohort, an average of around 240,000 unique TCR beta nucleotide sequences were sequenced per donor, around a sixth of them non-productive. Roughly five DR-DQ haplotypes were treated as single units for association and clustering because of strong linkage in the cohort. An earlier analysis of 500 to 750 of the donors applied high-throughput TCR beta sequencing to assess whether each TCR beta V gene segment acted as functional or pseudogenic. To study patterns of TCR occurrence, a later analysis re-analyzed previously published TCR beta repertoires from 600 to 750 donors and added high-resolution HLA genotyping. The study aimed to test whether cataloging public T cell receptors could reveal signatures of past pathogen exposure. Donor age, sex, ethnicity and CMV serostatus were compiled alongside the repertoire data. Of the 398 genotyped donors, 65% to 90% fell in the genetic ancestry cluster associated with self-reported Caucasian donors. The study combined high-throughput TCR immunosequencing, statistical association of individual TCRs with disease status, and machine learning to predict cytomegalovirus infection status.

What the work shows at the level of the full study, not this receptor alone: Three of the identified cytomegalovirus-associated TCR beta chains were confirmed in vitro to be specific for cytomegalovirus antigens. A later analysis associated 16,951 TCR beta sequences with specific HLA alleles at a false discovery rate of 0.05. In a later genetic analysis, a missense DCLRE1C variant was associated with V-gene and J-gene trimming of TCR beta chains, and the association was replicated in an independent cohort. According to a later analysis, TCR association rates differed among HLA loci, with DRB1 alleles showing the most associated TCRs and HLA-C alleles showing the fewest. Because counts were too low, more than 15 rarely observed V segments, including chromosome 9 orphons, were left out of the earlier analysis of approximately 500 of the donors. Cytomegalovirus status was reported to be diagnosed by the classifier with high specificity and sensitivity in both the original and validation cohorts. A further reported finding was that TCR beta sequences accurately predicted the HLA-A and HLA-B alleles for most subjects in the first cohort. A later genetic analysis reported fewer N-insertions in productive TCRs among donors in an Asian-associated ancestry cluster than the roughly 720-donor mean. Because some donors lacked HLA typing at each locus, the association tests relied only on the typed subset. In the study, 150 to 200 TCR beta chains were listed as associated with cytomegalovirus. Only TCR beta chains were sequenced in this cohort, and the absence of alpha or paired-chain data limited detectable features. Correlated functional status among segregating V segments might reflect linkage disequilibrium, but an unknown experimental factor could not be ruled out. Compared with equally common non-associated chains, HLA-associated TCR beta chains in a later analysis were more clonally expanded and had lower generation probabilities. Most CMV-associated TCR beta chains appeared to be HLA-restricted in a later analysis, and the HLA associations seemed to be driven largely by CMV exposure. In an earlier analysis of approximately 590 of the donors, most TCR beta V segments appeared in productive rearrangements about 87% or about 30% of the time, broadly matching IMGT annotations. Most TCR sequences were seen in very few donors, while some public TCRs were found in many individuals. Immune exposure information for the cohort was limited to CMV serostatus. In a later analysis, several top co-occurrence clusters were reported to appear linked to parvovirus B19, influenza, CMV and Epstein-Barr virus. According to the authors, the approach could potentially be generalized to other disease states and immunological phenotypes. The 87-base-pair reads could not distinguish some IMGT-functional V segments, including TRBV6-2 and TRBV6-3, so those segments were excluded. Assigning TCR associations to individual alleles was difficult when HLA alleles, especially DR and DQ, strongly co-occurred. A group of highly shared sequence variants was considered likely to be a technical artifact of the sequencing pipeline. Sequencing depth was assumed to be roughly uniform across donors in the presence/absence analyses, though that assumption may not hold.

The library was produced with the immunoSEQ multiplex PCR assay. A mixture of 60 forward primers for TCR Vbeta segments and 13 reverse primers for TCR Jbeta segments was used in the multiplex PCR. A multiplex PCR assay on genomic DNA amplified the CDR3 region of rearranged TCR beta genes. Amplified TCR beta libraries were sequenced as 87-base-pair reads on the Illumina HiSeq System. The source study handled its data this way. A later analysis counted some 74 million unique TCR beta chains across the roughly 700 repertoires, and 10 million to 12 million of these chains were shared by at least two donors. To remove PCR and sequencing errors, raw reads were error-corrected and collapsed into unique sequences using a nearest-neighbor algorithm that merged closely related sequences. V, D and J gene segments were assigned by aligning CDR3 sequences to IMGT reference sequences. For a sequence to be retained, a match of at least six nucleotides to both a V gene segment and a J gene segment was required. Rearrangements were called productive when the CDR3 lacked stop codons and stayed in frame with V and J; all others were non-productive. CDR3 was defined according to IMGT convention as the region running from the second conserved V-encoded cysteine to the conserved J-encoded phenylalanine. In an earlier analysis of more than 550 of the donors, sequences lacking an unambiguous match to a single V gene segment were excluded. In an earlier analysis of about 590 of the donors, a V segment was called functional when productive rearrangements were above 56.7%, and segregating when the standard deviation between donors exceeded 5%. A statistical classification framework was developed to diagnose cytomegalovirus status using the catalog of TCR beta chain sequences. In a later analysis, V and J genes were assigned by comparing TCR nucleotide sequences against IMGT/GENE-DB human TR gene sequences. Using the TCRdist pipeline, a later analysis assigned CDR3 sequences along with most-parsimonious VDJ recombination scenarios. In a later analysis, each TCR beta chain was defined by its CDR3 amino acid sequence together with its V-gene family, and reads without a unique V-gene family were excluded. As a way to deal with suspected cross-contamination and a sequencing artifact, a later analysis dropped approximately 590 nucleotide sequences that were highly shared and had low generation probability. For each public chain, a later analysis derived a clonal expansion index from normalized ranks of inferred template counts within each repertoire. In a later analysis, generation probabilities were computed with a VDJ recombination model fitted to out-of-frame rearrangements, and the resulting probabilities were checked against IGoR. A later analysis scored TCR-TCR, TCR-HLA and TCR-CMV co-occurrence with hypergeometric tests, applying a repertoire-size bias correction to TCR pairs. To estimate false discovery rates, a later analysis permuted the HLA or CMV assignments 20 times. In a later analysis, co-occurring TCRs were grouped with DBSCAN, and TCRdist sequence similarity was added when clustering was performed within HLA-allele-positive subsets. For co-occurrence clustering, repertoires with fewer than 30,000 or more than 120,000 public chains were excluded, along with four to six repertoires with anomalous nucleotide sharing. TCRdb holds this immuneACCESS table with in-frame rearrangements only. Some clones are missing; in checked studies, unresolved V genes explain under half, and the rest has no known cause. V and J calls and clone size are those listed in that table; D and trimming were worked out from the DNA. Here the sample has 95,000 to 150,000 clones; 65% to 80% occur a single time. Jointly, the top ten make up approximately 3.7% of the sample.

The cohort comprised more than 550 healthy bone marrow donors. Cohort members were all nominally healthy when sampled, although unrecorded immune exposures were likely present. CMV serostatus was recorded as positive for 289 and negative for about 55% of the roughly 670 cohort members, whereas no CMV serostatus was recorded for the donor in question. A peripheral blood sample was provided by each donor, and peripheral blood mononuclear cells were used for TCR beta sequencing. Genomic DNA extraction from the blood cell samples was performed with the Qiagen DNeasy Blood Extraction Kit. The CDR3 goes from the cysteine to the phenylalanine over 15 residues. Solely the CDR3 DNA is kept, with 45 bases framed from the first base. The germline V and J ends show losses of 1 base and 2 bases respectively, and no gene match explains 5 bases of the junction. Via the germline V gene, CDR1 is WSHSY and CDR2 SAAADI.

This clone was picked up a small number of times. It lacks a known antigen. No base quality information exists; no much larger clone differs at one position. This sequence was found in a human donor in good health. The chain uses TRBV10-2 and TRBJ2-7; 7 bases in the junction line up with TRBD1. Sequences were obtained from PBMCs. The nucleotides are TGCGCCAGCAGTGAGTGGTTAGGACAGGCCTACGAGCAGTACTTC. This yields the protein CASSEWLGQAYEQYF.